This TCR beta chain was found in a study of T cells after yellow fever vaccination. Turning to the study itself: Those fractions that held only low numbers of cells were prepared using the SMART-Seq v4 Ultra Low Input RNA kit.

One entry per CDR3 protein, called by TCRdb with MiXCR from the 5' RACE reads. The sample carries roughly 340,000 distinct CDR3 sequences, roughly 8.7% recorded once. Comment on this clonotype: Its target is not known.

The CDR3 consists of 13 residues. V was pared by 2 bases and J by 8 bases, with 11 bases between. In germline, CDR1 is SGHRS, CDR2 YFSETQ. Whole-study results and caveats: A limited proportion of clonotypes was detected within both the CD4 and CD8 compartments. Secondary responses were weaker yet peaked faster, day 5 versus 15.

The material sequenced was PBMCs, taken on the day of the first yellow fever vaccination. The chain recombines TRBV5-1 with TRBJ2-1, with a weak D call TRBD1 (5 bases). The sequence was collected from a man aged 18 to 30 who received the YFV17D yellow fever vaccine. CDR3 sequence: CASSFQGVDEQFF. DNA of the CDR3: TGCGCCAGCAGCTTTCAGGGTGTGGATGAGCAGTTCTTC.